These T cell receptor beta chains were read from a single sample in a study of control samples from healthy donors and cancer patients. The repertoire was sequenced with immunoSEQ multiplex PCR; TCRdb's copy has only in-frame clones and lacks some. Of about 150,000 clones listed, around nine tenths are singletons. Specimen: blood. These receptors all stem from a man between 18 and 29 years old in good health. CDR3s include the opening cysteine and the closing phenylalanine or tryptophan. The order of the fields is clone size, V gene, D gene, CDR3 length, CDR3 protein. D genes are given only for firm matches. A row's size may be missing; if present it is once, few, many or a size class.

size: -; V: TRBV19; D: TRBD2; length: 14; CDR3: CASSITSGTYEQYF
size: -; V: TRBV29-1; D: -; length: 16; CDR3: CSARSRGQSYNTEAFF
size: -; V: TRBV27; D: TRBD1; length: 14; CDR3: CASTTDRDHSPLHF
size: -; V: TRBV6-1; D: -; length: 15; CDR3: CASSDYGEGDNEQFF
size: -; V: TRBV25-1; D: -; length: 12; CDR3: CASSELGVGYTF
size: -; V: TRBV30; D: -; length: 13; CDR3: CARGPQGGGEQFF
size: -; V: TRBV15; D: TRBD2; length: 16; CDR3: CATSRGRLAVQETQYF
size: -; V: TRBV21-1; D: -; length: 17; CDR3: CASSKKLVPTGNTEAFF
size: -; V: TRBV5-1; D: TRBD1; length: 14; CDR3: CASAEADRRETQYF
size: -; V: TRBV20-1; D: -; length: 12; CDR3: CSASTGKYGYTF
size: -; V: TRBV6-6; D: -; length: 16; CDR3: CASSYSFQGSGDEQFF
size: -; V: TRBV3-1/TRBV3-2; D: -; length: 14; CDR3: CASSPEYVGETQYF
size: -; V: TRBV5-1; D: -; length: 15; CDR3: CASSLAPGGPYEQYF
size: -; V: TRBV7-3; D: -; length: 13; CDR3: CASSPRREETQYF
size: -; V: TRBV6-5; D: -; length: 15; CDR3: CASSKEEGASYEQYF
size: -; V: TRBV28; D: -; length: 11; CDR3: CASRGFGEQYF
size: few; V: TRBV6-2/TRBV6-3; D: TRBD1; length: 17; CDR3: CASSYAMGGQGYNEQFF
size: -; V: TRBV28; D: -; length: 14; CDR3: CASSRTRDRMGYTF
size: -; V: TRBV7-3; D: -; length: 15; CDR3: CASSLAGYRTDTQYF
size: -; V: TRBV2; D: -; length: 12; CDR3: CASRDWQETQYF
size: -; V: TRBV6-6; D: TRBD1; length: 13; CDR3: CASSYPMDRAAFF
size: -; V: TRBV9; D: -; length: 18; CDR3: CASSSPQGRSSSYNEQFF
size: -; V: TRBV11-2; D: -; length: 16; CDR3: CASSLSGVLSYNEQFF
size: -; V: TRBV6-6; D: -; length: 11; CDR3: CASSRADTQYF
size: -; V: TRBV30; D: -; length: 13; CDR3: CAWSVLANTEAFF
size: -; V: TRBV2; D: -; length: 15; CDR3: CASSLLAQMNTEAFF
size: -; V: TRBV4-3; D: -; length: 14; CDR3: CASSRVGGDEKLFF
size: -; V: TRBV5-4; D: TRBD2; length: 14; CDR3: CASSFRTSTGELFF
size: -; V: TRBV6-5; D: -; length: 15; CDR3: CASSYRQLTLYGYTF
size: -; V: TRBV28; D: -; length: 18; CDR3: CASSLGPGMRSGANVLTF
size: -; V: TRBV6-2/TRBV6-3; D: -; length: 11; CDR3: CASSQADTQYF
size: -; V: TRBV15; D: TRBD1; length: 13; CDR3: CATGTGGPYEQYF
size: -; V: TRBV7-9; D: TRBD2; length: 16; CDR3: CASSFTSGGDGDIQYF
size: -; V: TRBV3-1/TRBV3-2; D: -; length: 13; CDR3: CASRQQENTEAFF
size: -; V: TRBV5-8; D: TRBD1; length: 15; CDR3: CASSLGQGAGYEQYF
size: few; V: TRBV4-3; D: -; length: 14; CDR3: CASSLSPLTDTQYF
size: -; V: TRBV6-2/TRBV6-3; D: -; length: 13; CDR3: CASSYEGHNEQFF
size: -; V: TRBV6-2/TRBV6-3; D: -; length: 17; CDR3: CASSYWGQTIGANVLTF
size: -; V: TRBV10-2; D: TRBD1; length: 23; CDR3: CASSAPRDRGRVRQSSGANVLTF
size: -; V: TRBV11-2; D: TRBD1; length: 15; CDR3: CASSLRTGSTDTQYF
size: once; V: TRBV18; D: -; length: 13; CDR3: CASSPQGTGELFF
size: -; V: TRBV28; D: -; length: 12; CDR3: CASSFLAVEQYF
size: -; V: TRBV18; D: -; length: 14; CDR3: CASSPGRGRDGYTF
size: few; V: TRBV4-2; D: -; length: 15; CDR3: CASSQDEAGWYGYTF
size: once; V: TRBV28; D: -; length: 15; CDR3: CASRPAGHLQETQYF
size: -; V: TRBV25-1; D: -; length: 12; CDR3: CASSEATDTQYF
size: -; V: TRBV30; D: -; length: 13; CDR3: CAWNPVNTGELFF
size: few; V: TRBV7-9; D: -; length: 14; CDR3: CASSPRDFLYEQYF
size: -; V: TRBV30; D: -; length: 12; CDR3: CAWSVIGYGYTF
size: -; V: TRBV19; D: TRBD1; length: 13; CDR3: CATREQGAWEQYF
size: -; V: TRBV6-2/TRBV6-3; D: TRBD2; length: 17; CDR3: CASSKGGYSGAKNIQYF
size: -; V: TRBV12-3/TRBV12-4; D: -; length: 13; CDR3: CASSLAGTYEAFF
size: -; V: TRBV3-1/TRBV3-2; D: -; length: 15; CDR3: CASSLGQPGTGELFF
size: -; V: TRBV19; D: TRBD2; length: 18; CDR3: CASSRGTGTSGGEGTQYF
size: -; V: TRBV7-3; D: TRBD1; length: 13; CDR3: CASSFDRGGGYTF
size: -; V: TRBV19; D: -; length: 13; CDR3: CASSPGLLDTQYF